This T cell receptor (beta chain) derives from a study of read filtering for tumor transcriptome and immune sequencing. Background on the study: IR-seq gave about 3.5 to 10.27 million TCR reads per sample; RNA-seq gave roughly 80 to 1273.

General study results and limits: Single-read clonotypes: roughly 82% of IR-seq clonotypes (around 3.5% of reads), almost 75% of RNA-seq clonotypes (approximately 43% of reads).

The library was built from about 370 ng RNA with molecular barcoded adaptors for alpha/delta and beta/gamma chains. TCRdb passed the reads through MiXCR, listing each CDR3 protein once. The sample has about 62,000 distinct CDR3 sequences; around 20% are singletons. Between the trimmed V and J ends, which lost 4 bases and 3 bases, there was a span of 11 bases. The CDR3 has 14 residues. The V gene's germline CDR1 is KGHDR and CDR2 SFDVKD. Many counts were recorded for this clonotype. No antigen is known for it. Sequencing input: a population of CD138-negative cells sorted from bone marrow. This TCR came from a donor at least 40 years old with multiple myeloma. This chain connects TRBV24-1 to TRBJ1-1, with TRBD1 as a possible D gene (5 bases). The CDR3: CATSDGPGDTEAFF. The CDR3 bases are TGTGCCACCAGTGACGGCCCGGGGGACACTGAAGCTTTCTTT.